The entry that follows covers one TCR beta chain sequence. Antigen: not known. CDR1 is MNHEY, CDR2 SVGAGI, per germline. Losses at the gene ends were 8 bases for V and 5 bases for J; bases not matched to a gene: 10. This CDR3 has 15 residues. This specimen belongs to a study of cytomegalovirus exposure and HLA in healthy donors. The study's findings and limits: Cytomegalovirus status, reportedly, was diagnosed with high specificity and sensitivity by the classifier. Presence/absence analyses assumed roughly uniform sequencing depth across donors. Highly shared variants forming one cluster were likely a sequencing artifact.

Primers included in the PCR were 60 Vbeta and 13 Jbeta primers. Per the original methods: In a later analysis, of roughly 83 million unique beta chains, some 10 million appeared in at least two donors. TCRdb keeps only in-frame clones here, not all; method: immunoSEQ multiplex PCR. V, J and clone size reflect that table, while D and trimming were determined from the DNA. In the table there are approximately 110,000 clones, more than 9.5% of which are singletons. Sequenced sample: PBMCs. The V gene is TRBV6-5, the J gene TRBJ1-1, with TRBD1 identical over 11 bases. The sequence came from a middle-aged man in good health and CMV-seropositive. CDR3 coding DNA: TGTGCCAGCTTTGACGAGGACAGGGGGCGAACTGAAGCTTTCTTT. Translated: CASFDEDRGRTEAFF.